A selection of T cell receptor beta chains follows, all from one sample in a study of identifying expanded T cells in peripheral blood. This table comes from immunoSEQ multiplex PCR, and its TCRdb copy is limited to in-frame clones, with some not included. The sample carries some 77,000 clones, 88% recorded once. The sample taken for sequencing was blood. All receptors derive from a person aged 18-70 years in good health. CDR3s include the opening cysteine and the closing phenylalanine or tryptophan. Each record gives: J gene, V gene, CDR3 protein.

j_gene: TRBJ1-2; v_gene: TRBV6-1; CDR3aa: CASSRDTNYGYTF
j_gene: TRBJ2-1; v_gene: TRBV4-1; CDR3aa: CASRQRDSNEQFF
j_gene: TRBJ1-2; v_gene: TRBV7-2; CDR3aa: CASSPGAIRYGYTF
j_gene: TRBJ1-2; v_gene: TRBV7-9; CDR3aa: CASSRSDRGQPYGYTF
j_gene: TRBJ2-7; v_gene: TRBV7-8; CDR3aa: CASSSESDEQYF
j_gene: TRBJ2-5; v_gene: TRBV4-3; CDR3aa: CASSQDSGFLKTQYF
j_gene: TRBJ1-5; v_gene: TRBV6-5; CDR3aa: CASSRFNQPQHF
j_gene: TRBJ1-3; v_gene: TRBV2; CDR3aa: CASSDPGHSSGNTIYF
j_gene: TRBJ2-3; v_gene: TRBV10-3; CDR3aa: CAISPGQAEQPTQYF
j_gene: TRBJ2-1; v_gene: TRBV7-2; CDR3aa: CASSTGTGSYNEQFF
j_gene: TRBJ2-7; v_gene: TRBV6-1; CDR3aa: CASSNIGASGDEQYF
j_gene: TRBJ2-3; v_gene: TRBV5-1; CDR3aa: CASSYPEALQYF
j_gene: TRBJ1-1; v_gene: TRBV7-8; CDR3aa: CASSLGTGNEAFF
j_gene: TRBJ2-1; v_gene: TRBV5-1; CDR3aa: CASLGGLYNEQFF
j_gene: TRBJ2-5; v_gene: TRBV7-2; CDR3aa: CASSSHGGAQETQYF
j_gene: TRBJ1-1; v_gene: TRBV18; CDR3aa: CASSVNRDTEAFF
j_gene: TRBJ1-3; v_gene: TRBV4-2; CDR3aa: CASSQDGNLGNSGNTIYF
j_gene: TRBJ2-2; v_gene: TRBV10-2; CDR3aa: CATLAGANTGELFF
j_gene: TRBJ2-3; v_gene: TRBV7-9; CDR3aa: CASSLGLNPQYF
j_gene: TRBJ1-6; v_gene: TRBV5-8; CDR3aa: CASSRGDHYNSPLHF
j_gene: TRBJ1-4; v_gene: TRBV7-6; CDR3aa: CASSLRGDPNEKLFF
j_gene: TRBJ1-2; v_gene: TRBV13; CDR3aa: CASSLWEELRGGDYGYTF
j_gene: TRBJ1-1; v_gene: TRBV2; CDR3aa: CASRAGALAPEAFF
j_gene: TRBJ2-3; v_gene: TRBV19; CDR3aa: CASQYGAGTSTDTQYF
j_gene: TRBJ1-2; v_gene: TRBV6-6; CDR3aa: CASSYNGDYGYTF
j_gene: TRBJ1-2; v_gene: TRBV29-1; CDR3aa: CSVERYGYTF
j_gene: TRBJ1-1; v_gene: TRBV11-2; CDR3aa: CASSLGILTEAFF
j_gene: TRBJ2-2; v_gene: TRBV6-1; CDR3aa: CASSVVGGGELFF
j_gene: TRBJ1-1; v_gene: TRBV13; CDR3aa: CASSSSWRAVNTEAFF
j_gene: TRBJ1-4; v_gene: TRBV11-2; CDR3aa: CASSLGIGTGGFEKLFF
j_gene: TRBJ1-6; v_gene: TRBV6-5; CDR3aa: CASSYRDSNNSPLHF
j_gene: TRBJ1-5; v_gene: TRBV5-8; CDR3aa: CASSGGGYNQPQHF
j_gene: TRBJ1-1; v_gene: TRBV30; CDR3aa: CACRGVKTEAFF
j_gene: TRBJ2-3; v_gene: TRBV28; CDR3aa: CASMGLSTDTQYF
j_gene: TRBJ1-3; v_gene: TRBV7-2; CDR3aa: CASSWGPGNTIYF
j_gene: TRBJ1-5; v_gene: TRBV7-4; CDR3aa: CASTPVRRDNQPQHF
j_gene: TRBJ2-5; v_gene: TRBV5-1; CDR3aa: CASSSGTSAGETQYF
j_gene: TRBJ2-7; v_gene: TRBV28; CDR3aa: CASSWFGAIKAYEQYF
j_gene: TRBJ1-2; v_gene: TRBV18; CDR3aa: CASSPSSYDPSYGYTF
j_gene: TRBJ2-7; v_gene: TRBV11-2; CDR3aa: CASSLGLGTYEQYF
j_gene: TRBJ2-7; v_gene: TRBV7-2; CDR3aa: CASSFGTESSYEQYF
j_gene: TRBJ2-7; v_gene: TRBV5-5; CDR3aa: CASSLLTGRFSYEQYF
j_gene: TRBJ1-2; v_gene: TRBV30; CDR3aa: CAWNVRFNYGYTF
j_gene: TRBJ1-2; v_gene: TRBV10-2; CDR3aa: CASSDSFLGGDPKWYGYTF
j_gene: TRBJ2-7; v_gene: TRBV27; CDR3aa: CASSYDRGPYEQYF
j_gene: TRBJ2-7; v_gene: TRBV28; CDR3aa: CASRLGPRSYEQYF
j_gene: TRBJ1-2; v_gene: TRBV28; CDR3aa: CASTYGGADYGYTF
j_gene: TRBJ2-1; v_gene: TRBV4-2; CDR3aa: CASSHVAGGTYNEQFF
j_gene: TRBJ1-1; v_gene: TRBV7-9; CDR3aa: CASSLAHEGPPEAFF
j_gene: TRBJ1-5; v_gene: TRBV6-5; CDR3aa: CASRKQGAIGPQHF
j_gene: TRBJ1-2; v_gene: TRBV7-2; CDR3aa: CASSQDSAGSYGYTF
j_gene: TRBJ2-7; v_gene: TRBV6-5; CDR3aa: CASSTILSSYEQYF
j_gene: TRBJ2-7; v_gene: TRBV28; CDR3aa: CASSTRQGYHEQYF
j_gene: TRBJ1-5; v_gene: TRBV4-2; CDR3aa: CASSQDHDSSRANQPQHF
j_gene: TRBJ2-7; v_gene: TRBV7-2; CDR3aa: CASSLAGGLEQYF
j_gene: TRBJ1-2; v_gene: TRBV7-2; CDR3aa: CASSFQGGDYGYTF
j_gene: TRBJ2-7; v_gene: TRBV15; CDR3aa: CATSRAIAGSSYEQYF
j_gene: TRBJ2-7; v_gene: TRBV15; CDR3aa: CATSQLAGDPYEQYF
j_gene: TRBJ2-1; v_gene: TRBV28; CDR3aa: CASSPQGVYNEQFF
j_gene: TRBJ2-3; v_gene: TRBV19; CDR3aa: CASSILGQGLTDTQYF